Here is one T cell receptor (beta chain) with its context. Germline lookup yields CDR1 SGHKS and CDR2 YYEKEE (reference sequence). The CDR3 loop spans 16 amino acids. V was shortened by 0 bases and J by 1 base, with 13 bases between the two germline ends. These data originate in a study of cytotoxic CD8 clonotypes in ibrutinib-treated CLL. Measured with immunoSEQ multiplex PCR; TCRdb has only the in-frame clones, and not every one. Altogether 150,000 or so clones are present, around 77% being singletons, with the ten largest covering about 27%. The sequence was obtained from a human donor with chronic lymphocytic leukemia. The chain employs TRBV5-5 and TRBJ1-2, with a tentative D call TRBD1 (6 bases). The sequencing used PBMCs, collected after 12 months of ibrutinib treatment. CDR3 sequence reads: CASSLVYRALNYGYTF. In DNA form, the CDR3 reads TGTGCCAGCAGCTTGGTGTACAGGGCCCTTAACTATGGCTACACCTTC.